This is a list of T cell receptor beta chains from one sample in a study of beta chain features in type 1 diabetes. Using immunoSEQ multiplex PCR, the repertoire was profiled, and TCRdb retains in-frame clones only, with some absent. The sample gives some 640,000 clones, 11% to 15% of which show up once; just under 0.04% is in the top ten. What was sequenced was naive CD4+ T cells from blood. Receptors were obtained from a man between 18 and 35 years old with type 1 diabetes. Both conserved end residues are part of each CDR3. A D gene is named only where the DNA matches it firmly. Not every row has a clone size; where given, it reads once, few, many or a size class.

v_gene,len,abundance,d_gene,j_gene,CDR3nt,CDR3aa
TRBV9,15,few,TRBD2,TRBJ2-1,TGTGCCAGCAGCGTGACTAGCGGGGAGACCAATGAGCAGTTCTTC,CASSVTSGETNEQFF
TRBV14,14,few,.,TRBJ2-3,TGTGCCAGCAGCCGAGGTACTAGCACAGATACGCAGTATTTT,CASSRGTSTDTQYF
TRBV7-8,12,few,TRBD2,TRBJ2-1,TGTGCCAGCAGCTCCGGACTAGAGGAGCAGTTCTTC,CASSSGLEEQFF
TRBV7-2,16,.,.,TRBJ1-2,TGTGCCAGCAGCTTATTCTCGGCAGGGAATAACTATGGCTACACCTTC,CASSLFSAGNNYGYTF
TRBV6-5,15,.,.,TRBJ1-5,TGTGCCAGCACCCCCTCCACGGGGGGCAATCAGCCCCAGCATTTT,CASTPSTGGNQPQHF
TRBV29-1,14,few,TRBD2,TRBJ2-3,TGCAGTGATGATAGCGGGGGGTTCAAAGATACGCAGTATTTT,CSDDSGGFKDTQYF
TRBV5-1,11,few,.,TRBJ2-1,TGCGCCAGCAGCTTGTCAACTGAGCAGTTCTTC,CASSLSTEQFF
TRBV30,17,few,.,TRBJ2-6,TGTGCCTGGAGTGTACTAAACGGTTACTCTGGGGCCAACGTCCTGACTTTC,CAWSVLNGYSGANVLTF
TRBV6-5,14,.,.,TRBJ2-3,TGTGCCAGCAGTTACTCAGAAGGCACAGATACGCAGTATTTT,CASSYSEGTDTQYF
TRBV19,15,.,TRBD2,TRBJ2-1,TGTGCCACCACCGACGGGGGGAGCTCCTACAATGAGCAGTTCTTC,CATTDGGSSYNEQFF
TRBV7-2,13,.,.,TRBJ1-2,TGTGCCAGCAGCACAGGGACGTCTTATGGCTACACCTTC,CASSTGTSYGYTF
TRBV28,13,few,TRBD1,TRBJ2-7,TGTGCCAGCAGCCCGGGACAGGGGGGCGAGCAGTACTTC,CASSPGQGGEQYF
TRBV28,13,.,.,TRBJ1-5,TGTGCCAGCAGTGCAAGGACCCAATGGCCCCAGCATTTT,CASSARTQWPQHF
TRBV5-1,13,few,.,TRBJ2-7,TGCGCCAGCAGCTTTGAGGCCCCCTACGAGCAGTACTTC,CASSFEAPYEQYF
TRBV4-1,15,few,TRBD1,TRBJ2-3,TGCGCCAGCAGCCATACAGGGGATAGCACAGATACGCAGTATTTT,CASSHTGDSTDTQYF
TRBV4-3,16,.,TRBD2,TRBJ2-3,TGCGCCAGCAGCCTAGGACTAGCGGGGGGCGGAGATACGCAGTATTTT,CASSLGLAGGGDTQYF
TRBV18,13,few,.,TRBJ2-5,TGTGCCAGCTCACCACCCTCCCAAGAGACCCAGTACTTC,CASSPPSQETQYF
TRBV27,14,.,TRBD2,TRBJ2-7,TGTGCCAGCAGTCCCGCGGGACTACCCTACGAGCAGTACTTC,CASSPAGLPYEQYF
TRBV2,15,.,TRBD2,TRBJ2-1,TGTGCCAGCAGGAAGACTAGCGGGACCGACAATGAGCAGTTCTTC,CASRKTSGTDNEQFF
TRBV2,15,.,.,TRBJ2-3,TGTGCCAGCAGTGTCGGCGGGACTAGCACAGATACGCAGTATTTT,CASSVGGTSTDTQYF
TRBV7-9,15,.,.,TRBJ2-1,TGTGCCAGCAGCCGACGAATACAAGGGAAAGATGAGCAGTTCTTC,CASSRRIQGKDEQFF
TRBV19,12,few,.,TRBJ1-2,TGTGCCAGTAGTATAAGTGGAGATGGCTACACCTTC,CASSISGDGYTF
TRBV30,16,.,TRBD2,TRBJ2-2,TGTGCCTGGAGTGTAACGGCGGGAGGTGGCACCGGGGAGCTGTTTTTT,CAWSVTAGGGTGELFF
TRBV5-4,14,.,.,TRBJ1-6,TGTGCCAGCAGCTTACGGGACGGGGATTCACCCCTCCACTTT,CASSLRDGDSPLHF
TRBV27,14,.,TRBD1,TRBJ1-2,TGTGCCAGCAGCTGGACAGGGATAGGCTATGGCTACACCTTC,CASSWTGIGYGYTF
TRBV9,16,few,.,TRBJ1-1,TGTGCCAGCAGCGTAGGGGCAGGAATGGGGAACACTGAAGCTTTCTTT,CASSVGAGMGNTEAFF
TRBV15,14,few,TRBD2,TRBJ2-5,TGTGCCACCAGGGCCGGGAGGTACCAAGAGACCCAGTACTTC,CATRAGRYQETQYF
TRBV5-4,13,.,.,TRBJ1-2,TGTGCCAGCAGCTTGGGAACCAACTATGGCTACACCTTC,CASSLGTNYGYTF
TRBV18,18,few,.,TRBJ2-2,TGTGCCAGCTCACCACCGGGCCAGGGAAGATGGAACACCGGGGAGCTGTTTTTT,CASSPPGQGRWNTGELFF
TRBV4-3,14,few,.,TRBJ2-3,TGCGCCAGCAGCCGGGAGAGGTTCACAGATACGCAGTATTTT,CASSRERFTDTQYF